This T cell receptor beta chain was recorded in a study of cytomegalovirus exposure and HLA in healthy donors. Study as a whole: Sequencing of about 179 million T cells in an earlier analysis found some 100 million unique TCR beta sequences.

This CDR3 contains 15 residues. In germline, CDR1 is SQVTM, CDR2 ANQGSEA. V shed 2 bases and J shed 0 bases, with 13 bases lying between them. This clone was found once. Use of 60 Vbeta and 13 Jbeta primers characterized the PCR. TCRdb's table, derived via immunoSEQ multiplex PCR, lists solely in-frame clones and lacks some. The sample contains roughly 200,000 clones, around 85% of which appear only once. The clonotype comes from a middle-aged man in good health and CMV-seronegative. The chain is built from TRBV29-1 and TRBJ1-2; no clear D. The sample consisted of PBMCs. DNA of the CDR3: TGCAGCGTTGAAAGTTTGGCAGGCGCTAACTATGGCTACACCTTC. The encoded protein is CSVESLAGANYGYTF.